These 18 T cell receptor beta chains were sequenced from one sample in a study of control samples from healthy donors and cancer patients. Generated by immunoSEQ multiplex PCR, the TCRdb table keeps only in-frame clones and is missing some. The sample holds 150,000 or so clones, approximately 86% seen once. Specimen: blood. These receptors came from a woman younger than 45 in good health.

The V and J genes are TRBV13 and TRBJ2-7, with D perhaps given as TRBD1 or TRBD2 (5 bases each). Trimming removed 4 bases at V and 4 bases at J, with 11 bases between. Germline CDR1 is PRHDT and CDR2 is FYEKMQ (reference sequence). The CDR3 length is 13 residues. The CDR3 protein is CASSYSAGYEQYF. The CDR3 bases are TGTGCCAGCAGCTATAGCGCAGGGTACGAGCAGTACTTC. Supplemented by reference TRBV13 and TRBJ2-7, the full variable domain reads AAGVIQSPRHLIKEKRETATLKCYPIPRHDTVYWYQQGPGQDPQFLISFYEKMQSDKGSIPDRFSAQQFSDYHSELNMSSLELGDSALYFCASSYSAGYEQYFGPGTRLTVT.

The rearrangement uses TRBV11-2 and TRBJ2-1, with D perhaps TRBD2 (5 bases). Trimming shortened V by 1 base and J by 0 bases, and 10 bases separated the two germline ends. This CDR3 spans 16 amino acids. Germline CDR1 reads SGHAT; CDR2 reads FQNNGV. This CDR3 reads CASSLARRGSYNEQFF. In DNA, the CDR3 is TGTGCCAGCAGCTTAGCCAGACGGGGCTCCTACAATGAGCAGTTCTTC.

The chain combines TRBV30 with TRBJ1-2; D is unclear. Trimming shortened V by 0 bases and J by 4 bases, and 15 bases separated the two germline ends. Germline CDR1 is GTSNPN and CDR2 is SVGIG (reference sequence). This CDR3 spans 15 amino acids. The CDR3 here is CAWSVRVYNSYGYTF. CDR3 DNA: TGTGCCTGGAGTGTACGGGTTTACAATTCCTATGGCTACACCTTC.

The chain uses TRBV28 and TRBJ2-4; D remains unclear. V lost 6 bases, J lost 0 bases, and 18 bases lay in between. CDR3 length: 17 amino acids. Germline CDR1 is MDHEN and CDR2 is SYDVKM. The CDR3 region has the DNA TGTGCCAGCAGCCCACGTGATAAGGGCCAAGCCAAAAACATTCAGTACTTC. This sequence encodes CASSPRDKGQAKNIQYF.

The rearrangement joins TRBV7-9 to TRBJ2-2; 9 bases agree with TRBD2. V shed 3 bases and J 2 bases; nucleotides not matched to a gene: 4. The CDR3 consists of 16 residues. Germline V lookup: CDR1 SEHNR, CDR2 FQNEAQ (reference sequence). DNA of the CDR3: TGTGCCAGCAGCTTTGGGACTAGCCATAACACCGGGGAGCTGTTTTTT. The encoded protein is CASSFGTSHNTGELFF. The variable domain in full, completed from reference TRBV7-9 and TRBJ2-2, reads DTGVSQNPRHKITKRGQNVTFRCDPISEHNRLYWYRQTLGQGPEFLTYFQNEAQLEKSRLLSDRFSAERPKGSFSTLEIQRTEQGDSAMYLCASSFGTSHNTGELFFGEGSRLTVL.

The V call is TRBV27, the J call TRBJ1-2, with 7 bases matching TRBD1. The germline V gene encodes CDR1 MNHEY and CDR2 SMNVEV (reference sequence). Germline trimming cut 5 bases from V and 2 bases from J; bases unmatched to any gene: 14. CDR3 length: 17 residues. CDR3 in amino acids: CASSPLLGAGQNYGYTF. CDR3 nucleotides: TGTGCCAGCAGTCCCCTACTAGGCGCGGGACAGAACTATGGCTACACCTTC.

The chain recombines TRBV28 with TRBJ2-7; 9 nucleotides line up with TRBD2. Trimming removed 7 bases from V and 3 bases from J; junction bases left unmatched: 13. This CDR3 comprises 16 residues. Per the germline V gene, CDR1 is MDHEN and CDR2 is SYDVKM. The CDR3 sequence is CASTAGGLAGFYEQYF. The CDR3 nucleotides are TGTGCCAGCACCGCAGGGGGGCTAGCGGGATTCTACGAGCAGTACTTC.

The V gene is TRBV7-6, the J gene TRBJ1-2; TRBD1 aligns across 8 bases. The V and J ends lost 5 bases and 5 bases, in that order; junction bases with no gene match: 13. Germline values: CDR1 SGHVS, CDR2 FNYEAQ. The CDR3 is made up of 16 amino acids. CDR3 loop: CASSPSNRGSRYGYTF. CDR3 nucleotides: TGTGCCAGCAGCCCATCAAACAGGGGGAGCCGTTATGGCTACACCTTC.

The rearrangement uses TRBV28 and TRBJ2-1, with TRBD2 identical over 8 bases. The CDR3 covers 16 residues. CDR1 is MDHEN and CDR2 is SYDVKM in the germline V gene. The V and J ends lost 2 bases and 0 bases, in that order; junction bases with no gene match: 3. CDR3: CASSLELAASYNEQFF. In DNA form, the CDR3 reads TGTGCCAGCAGTTTAGAACTAGCGGCCTCCTACAATGAGCAGTTCTTC.

V gene TRBV5-1 combines with J gene TRBJ2-6, with a possible D match to TRBD1 (5 bases). Germline V gene sequence: CDR1 SGHRS, CDR2 YFSETQ. This CDR3 has 17 amino acids. With 4 bases removed from V and 0 bases from J, the gap between germline ends came to 14 bases. The CDR3 DNA follows: TGCGCCAGCAGCGGTGCACAGGCCGTCTCTGGGGCCAACGTCCTGACTTTC. Its protein is CASSGAQAVSGANVLTF.

CDR3 in amino acids: CASSVGGSGGNTIYF. The CDR3 DNA reads TGTGCCAGCAGTGTCGGAGGGTCCGGTGGAAACACCATATATTTT. The J gene is TRBJ1-3, the V gene TRBV2; D ambiguous. In germline, CDR1 is SNHLY, CDR2 FYNNEI. Between the trimmed V and J ends, which lost 4 bases and 3 bases, there was a span of 13 bases. This CDR3 comprises 15 residues.

The CDR3 spells CASSYRGDEQYF. Written as DNA, the CDR3 is TGTGCCAGCAGTTATAGAGGGGACGAGCAGTACTTC. The V gene is TRBV6-6, the J gene TRBJ2-7, with D perhaps matching TRBD1 or TRBD2 (5 bases each). CDR1 is MNHNY, CDR2 SVGAGI, per germline (reference sequence). Trimming left V 3 bases short and J 5 bases short, with 8 bases between. There are 12 residues in the CDR3.

The chain recombines TRBV29-1 with TRBJ2-5, with TRBD2 matching 7 bases. The V and J ends lost 7 bases and 14 bases, in that order; junction bases with no gene match: 16. CDR1 and CDR2 from the germline V gene are SQVTM and ANQGSEA. This CDR3 is built from 12 residues. The CDR3 DNA follows: TGCAGCGCATGGGCTAGCGGCCTCGGGGTTTACTTC. Translating it yields CSAWASGLGVYF. Variable domain in full (rest from reference TRBV29-1 and TRBJ2-5): SAVISQKPSRDICQRGTSLTIQCQVDSQVTMMFWYRQQPGQSLTLIATANQGSEATYESGFVIDKFPISRPNLTFSTLTVSNMSPEDSSIYLCSAWASGLGVYFGPGTRLLVL.

The V gene is TRBV5-6, the J gene TRBJ2-1; no firm D call. Germline CDR1 is SGHDT and CDR2 is YYEEEE. Trimming left V 0 bases short and J 4 bases short, with 8 bases between. CDR3 length equals 14 residues. The DNA of the CDR3 is TGTGCCAGCAGCTTGGCCAGCCCGTACAATGAGCAGTTCTTC. Its translation is CASSLASPYNEQFF.

This clone has only one observation. In nucleotides, the CDR3 is TGTGCCAGCAGTCTAGGCGCAGGGGGGTACGAGCAGTACTTC. Translation: CASSLGAGGYEQYF. The rearrangement links TRBV27 to TRBJ2-7; perhaps TRBD1 as D (7 bases). V was shortened by 5 bases and J by 4 bases, with 15 bases between the two germline ends. CDR1 and CDR2 (germline): MNHEY, SMNVEV (reference sequence). The CDR3 loop spans 14 amino acids.

The chain uses TRBV10-3 and TRBJ2-7; 8 positions agree with TRBD2. This CDR3 comprises 15 residues. The germline gives CDR1 ENHRY, CDR2 SYGVKD. V shed 4 bases, J shed 1 base, and the junction held 6 bases outside the gene matches. In DNA form, the CDR3 reads TGTGCCATCAGTGGTTTAGCGGGGACGTCCTACGAGCAGTACTTC. The encoded protein is CAISGLAGTSYEQYF.

This clone appeared a single time. V is TRBV6-5 and J is TRBJ1-2, with D perhaps TRBD1 (6 bases). Germline CDR1 is MNHEY and CDR2 is SVGAGI. The CDR3 sequence is 14 residues long. Trimming took 7 bases from V and 8 from J, leaving 20 bases between them. The CDR3 DNA is TGTGCCAGCAAGGGGGTCAGGGATCTCCCGGGCTACACCTTC. This gives the protein CASKGVRDLPGYTF.

This chain links TRBV6-1 with TRBJ2-1, with 7 bases matching TRBD2. This CDR3 is 19 amino acids long. J gave up 0 bases and V 2 bases, and 13 bases lay outside the gene matches. CDR1 is MNHNS and CDR2 is SASEGT in the germline V gene. DNA of the CDR3: TGTGCCAGCAGTGAATGGGGGGGAGGGCACTTGAGCTCCTACAATGAGCAGTTCTTC. Protein sequence: CASSEWGGGHLSSYNEQFF.